This T cell receptor (beta chain) came from a study of blood T cell repertoires in COVID-19. The repertoire was sequenced with immunoSEQ multiplex PCR; TCRdb's copy has only in-frame clones and lacks some. The sample contains fewer than 400,000 clones, approximately 88% of which appear only once. This study enrolled people aged 18 to 89 from about 26 US geographic areas. Germline V gives CDR1 SNHLY, CDR2 FYNNEI. V was clipped by 4 bases and J by 5 bases; unmatched bases: 5. The CDR3 runs to 15 residues. This chain uses TRBV2 with TRBJ2-2; TRBD2 matches 9 bases. This clonotype was sampled from a man in his 60s who had recovered from COVID-19. The sample taken for sequencing was PBMCs or T cells enriched from blood (not recorded which). The CDR3 is CASSGLGLATGELFF. The DNA for the CDR3 is TGTGCCAGCAGTGGGTTGGGACTAGCAACCGGGGAGCTGTTTTTT.